These 13 T cell receptor beta chains were sequenced from one sample in a study of cytomegalovirus exposure and HLA in healthy donors. Both 60 Vbeta primers and 13 Jbeta primers went into the PCR. Measured with immunoSEQ multiplex PCR; TCRdb has only the in-frame clones, and not every one. The sample carries 150,000 to 200,000 clones, about 69% recorded once. The sequenced sample consisted of PBMCs. The receptor source for this set is a male donor in good health and CMV-seronegative.

There are a few counts of this clone. The chain employs TRBV30 and TRBJ1-3; a weak D match, TRBD1 (5 bases). V lost 3 bases to trimming and J lost 1 base, with 13 bases between them. The length of the CDR3 is 15 residues. Per germline, CDR1 GTSNPN and CDR2 SVGIG (reference sequence). The CDR3 spells CAWSVTDSSGNTIYF. CDR3 DNA sequence: TGTGCCTGGAGCGTCACCGACAGTTCTGGAAACACCATATATTTT.

The chain employs TRBV18 and TRBJ2-2; TRBD2 matches 13 bases. The CDR3 consists of 16 residues. The germline V gene encodes CDR1 KGHSH and CDR2 LQKENI. The ends lost 5 bases at V and 8 bases at J; junction bases unmatched: 8. The CDR3 nucleotides are TGTGCCAGCTCATCGTCCGGGACTAGCGGGATGGGGGAGCTGTTTTTT. Protein: CASSSSGTSGMGELFF. Using reference TRBV18 and TRBJ2-2 for the parts outside the CDR3, the full variable domain is NAGVMQNPRHLVRRRGQEARLRCSPMKGHSHVYWYRQLPEEGLKFMVYLQKENIIDESGMPKERFSAEFPKEGPSILRIQQVVRGDSAAYFCASSSSGTSGMGELFFGEGSRLTVL.

CDR3 coding DNA: TGTGCCAGCAGCGTAGGCGGGTCCTCATTCCAGTTCTTC. It translates to CASSVGGSSFQFF. This chain links TRBV9 with TRBJ2-1; tentative D call: TRBD2 (5 bases). The length of the CDR3 is 13 residues. Trimming removed 0 bases from V and 13 bases from J, with 14 bases in between. Germline V lookup: CDR1 SGDLS, CDR2 YYNGEE. The whole variable domain, filled in from reference TRBV9 and TRBJ2-1, reads DSGVTQTPKHLITATGQRVTLRCSPRSGDLSVYWYQQSLDQGLQFLIQYYNGEERAKGNILERFSAQQFPDLHSELNLSSLELGDSALYFCASSVGGSSFQFFGPGTRLTVL.

This clone was found a few times. J is TRBJ1-5 and V is TRBV4-1; no clear D gene. Per germline, CDR1 MGHRA and CDR2 YSYEKL. CDR3 size: 14 residues. V was pared by 4 bases and J by 4 bases, with 11 bases between. CDR3 loop: CASSLMSENQPQHF. Written as DNA, the CDR3 is TGCGCCAGCAGCCTTATGAGCGAAAATCAGCCCCAGCATTTT.

This rearrangement joins TRBV6-1 to TRBJ1-5; D perhaps matches TRBD1 (5 bases). The V and J ends lost 2 bases and 7 bases respectively, with 15 bases between them. The CDR3 sequence is 15 residues long. Germline CDR1 and CDR2: MNHNS and SASEGT. The CDR3 reads CASSERVAGPQPQHF. The CDR3 bases are TGTGCCAGCAGTGAAAGAGTGGCAGGGCCGCAGCCCCAGCATTTT.

V and J are TRBV6-4 and TRBJ2-3, with 7 bases matching TRBD2. Trimming removed 4 bases from V and 4 bases from J; junction bases left unmatched: 14. CDR1 and CDR2 (germline): MRHNA, SNTAGT. The CDR3 has 17 amino acids. CDR3 region: CASSAELASTTSDTQYF. The CDR3 DNA is TGTGCCAGCAGTGCCGAACTAGCGTCTACAACTTCAGATACGCAGTATTTT.

V and J are TRBV19 and TRBJ1-2; TRBD1 might be the D (5 bases). The V gene's germline CDR1 is LNHDA and CDR2 SQIVND (reference sequence). This CDR3 is built from 14 residues. Trimming removed 1 base at V and 2 bases at J, with 8 bases between. CDR3 region: CASSIAGGNYGYTF. For the CDR3, the DNA is TGTGCCAGTAGTATAGCTGGGGGGAACTATGGCTACACCTTC.

This chain uses TRBV15 with TRBJ1-5, with D hard to call. Trimming cost V 8 bases and J 4 bases, with 15 bases left between them. The CDR3 contains 14 residues. Germline CDR1 is LNHNV and CDR2 is YYDKDF (reference sequence). CDR3 sequence: CATGRGDGNQPQHF. The CDR3 DNA reads TGTGCCACCGGCCGTGGAGACGGGAATCAGCCCCAGCATTTT.

V and J are TRBV9 and TRBJ2-1; weak D call: TRBD1 (5 bases). The CDR3 totals 14 residues. Germline lookup yields CDR1 SGDLS and CDR2 YYNGEE. V was trimmed by 0 bases and J by 7 bases, leaving 11 bases between them. CDR3 amino acids: CASSVASRVNEQFF. As DNA, the CDR3 is TGTGCCAGCAGCGTAGCGTCCAGGGTAAATGAGCAGTTCTTC. Full variable domain (remainder filled in from reference TRBV9 and TRBJ2-1): DSGVTQTPKHLITATGQRVTLRCSPRSGDLSVYWYQQSLDQGLQFLIQYYNGEERAKGNILERFSAQQFPDLHSELNLSSLELGDSALYFCASSVASRVNEQFFGPGTRLTVL.

This clone has a single count. The genes are TRBV19 and TRBJ2-1, with 11 bases lining up with TRBD2. Per germline, CDR1 LNHDA and CDR2 SQIVND (reference sequence). Trimming took 1 base from V and 4 from J; bases not matched to a gene: 3. CDR3 length equals 16 residues. CDR3 residues: CASSIVGLAGYNEQFF. CDR3 DNA: TGTGCCAGTAGTATAGTCGGACTAGCGGGTTACAATGAGCAGTTCTTC.

This clone was counted between two and nine times. The rearrangement links TRBV7-6 to TRBJ1-3; possibly TRBD1 for D (6 bases). With 5 bases removed from V and 3 bases from J, the gap between germline ends came to 11 bases. In germline, CDR1 is SGHVS, CDR2 FNYEAQ. This CDR3 comprises 14 residues. CDR3 in amino acids: CASSIGQSGNTIYF. CDR3 in DNA: TGTGCCAGCAGCATCGGACAGAGTGGAAACACCATATATTTT.

This clone turned up a few times. This rearrangement joins TRBV30 to TRBJ1-1; D is unclear. The V end was cut by 0 bases, the J end by 7 bases, with 18 bases between. The CDR3 extends over 15 amino acids. Looked up from germline, CDR1 is GTSNPN and CDR2 is SVGIG (reference sequence). Here the CDR3 DNA reads TGTGCCTGGAGTGTCTCGGGTCTCTGGTTGGGTGAAGCTTTCTTT. Amino acid sequence: CAWSVSGLWLGEAFF.

This rearrangement joins TRBV18 to TRBJ1-2; D remains ambiguous. The CDR3 contains 16 residues. Trimming cost V 0 bases and J 0 bases, with 11 bases left between them. Germline CDR1 is KGHSH and CDR2 is LQKENI. The CDR3 region is CASSPPNSGSNYGYTF. The CDR3 coding sequence is TGTGCCAGCTCACCACCGAACAGCGGATCTAACTATGGCTACACCTTC.